This T cell receptor (beta chain) comes out of a study of blood T cell repertoires in COVID-19. Looking at the study overall: Acute and convalescent COVID-19 samples came from the United States, Italy and Spain. PBMCs, B-cell-depleted T cells, or T cells were the source of the cDNA or gDNA that made up the material.

The CDR3 is 12 amino acids. V lost 6 bases and J lost 0, with 3 bases in between. Original analysis: Estimation of nucleated cell counts was performed using reference gene primer amplification. Measured with immunoSEQ multiplex PCR; TCRdb has only the in-frame clones, and not every one. That table furnishes V, J and clone size, whereas the DNA furnished D and trimming. This table has some 140,000 clones, 70% to 90% appearing once. Sequenced: peripheral blood. V gene TRBV12-3 or TRBV12-4 combines with J gene TRBJ1-3; D unresolved. This clonotype was sampled from a man aged 65-85 years with active COVID-19. The CDR3 sequence is CASSLSGNTIYF. For the CDR3, the DNA is TGTGCCAGCAGCCTCTCTGGAAACACCATATATTTT.